The entry below gives a single T cell receptor beta chain sequence along with its context. Here immunoSEQ multiplex PCR was the method, and the copy in TCRdb shows in-frame clones only, minus some. The sample shows tens of thousands of clones, around 93% of them seen only once. The sample comes from a study of control samples from healthy donors and cancer patients. Germline V gene lookup returns CDR1 MNHEY and CDR2 SMNVEV (reference sequence). The V gene end was trimmed by 6 bases and the J gene end by 4 bases; junction bases not matched to a gene: 4. The CDR3 has 13 residues. The material sequenced was PBMCs. The TCR was taken from a woman aged 35 to 49 with head and neck cancer. The chain uses TRBV27 and TRBJ1-1; 8 bases agree with TRBD1. The CDR3 nucleotides read TGTGCCAGCAGCCGGACAGGGCCCACTGAAGCTTTCTTT. It yields the protein CASSRTGPTEAFF.